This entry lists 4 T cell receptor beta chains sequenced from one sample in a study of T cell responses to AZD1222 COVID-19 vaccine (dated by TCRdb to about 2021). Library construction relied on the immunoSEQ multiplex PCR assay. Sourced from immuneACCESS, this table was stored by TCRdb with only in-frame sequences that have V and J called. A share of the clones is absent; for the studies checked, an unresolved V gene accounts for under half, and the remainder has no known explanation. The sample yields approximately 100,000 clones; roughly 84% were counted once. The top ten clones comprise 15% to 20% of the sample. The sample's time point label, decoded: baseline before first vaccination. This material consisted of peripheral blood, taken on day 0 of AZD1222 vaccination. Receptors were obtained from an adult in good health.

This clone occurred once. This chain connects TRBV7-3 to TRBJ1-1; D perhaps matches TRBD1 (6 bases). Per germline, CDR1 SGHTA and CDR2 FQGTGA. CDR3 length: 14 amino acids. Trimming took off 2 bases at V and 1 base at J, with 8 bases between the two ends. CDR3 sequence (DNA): TGTGCCAGCAGCTTAGCAGGGGCGAACACTGAAGCTTTCTTT. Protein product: CASSLAGANTEAFF.

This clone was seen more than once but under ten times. The CDR3 region is CASSELLAGGTDTQYF. The CDR3 DNA follows: TGTGCCAGCAGCGAATTACTAGCGGGAGGTACAGATACGCAGTATTTT. V and J are TRBV11-2 and TRBJ2-3; 12 positions agree with TRBD2. CDR1 and CDR2 (germline): SGHAT, FQNNGV. The CDR3 runs 16 residues. Trimming cost V 5 bases and J 3 bases; bases outside gene matches: 6.

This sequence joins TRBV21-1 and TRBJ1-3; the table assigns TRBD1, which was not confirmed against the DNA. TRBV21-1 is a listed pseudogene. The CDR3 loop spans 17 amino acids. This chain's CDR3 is CASSKERGQSSGNTIYF. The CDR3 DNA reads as TGTGCCAGCAGCAAAGAAAGGGGGCAGAGTTCTGGAAACACCATATATTTT.

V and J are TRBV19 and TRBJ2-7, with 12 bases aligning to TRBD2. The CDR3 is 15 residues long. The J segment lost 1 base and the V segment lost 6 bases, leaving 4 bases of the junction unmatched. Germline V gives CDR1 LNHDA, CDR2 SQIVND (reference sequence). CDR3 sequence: CASRSLAGGSYEQYF. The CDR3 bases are TGTGCCAGTAGGTCACTAGCGGGAGGTTCCTACGAGCAGTACTTC.